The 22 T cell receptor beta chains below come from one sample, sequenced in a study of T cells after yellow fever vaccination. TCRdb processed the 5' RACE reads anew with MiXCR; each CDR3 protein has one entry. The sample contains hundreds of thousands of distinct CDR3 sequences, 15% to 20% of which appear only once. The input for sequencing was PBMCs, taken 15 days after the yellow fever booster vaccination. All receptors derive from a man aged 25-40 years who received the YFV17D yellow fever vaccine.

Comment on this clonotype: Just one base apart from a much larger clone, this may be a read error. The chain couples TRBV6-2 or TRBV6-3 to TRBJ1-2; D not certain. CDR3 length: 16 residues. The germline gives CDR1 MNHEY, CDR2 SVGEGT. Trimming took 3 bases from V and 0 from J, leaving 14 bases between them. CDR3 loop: CASSYLSVTTNYGYTF. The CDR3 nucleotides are TGTGCCAGCAGTTATTTGTCGGTCACTACTAACTATGGCTACACCTTC.

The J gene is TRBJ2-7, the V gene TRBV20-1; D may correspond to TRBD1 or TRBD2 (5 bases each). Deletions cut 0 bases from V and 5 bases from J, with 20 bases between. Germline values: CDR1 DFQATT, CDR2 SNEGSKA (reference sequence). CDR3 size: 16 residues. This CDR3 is CSARDHGGRKADEQYF. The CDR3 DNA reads TGCAGTGCTAGAGATCATGGGGGAAGGAAGGCCGACGAGCAGTACTTC.

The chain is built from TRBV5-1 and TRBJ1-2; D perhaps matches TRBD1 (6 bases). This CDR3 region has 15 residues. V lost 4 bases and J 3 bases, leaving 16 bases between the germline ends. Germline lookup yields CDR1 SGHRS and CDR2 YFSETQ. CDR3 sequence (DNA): TGCGCCAGCAGCGCGGGACCGGGGGCCGACTATGGCTACACCTTC. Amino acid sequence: CASSAGPGADYGYTF.

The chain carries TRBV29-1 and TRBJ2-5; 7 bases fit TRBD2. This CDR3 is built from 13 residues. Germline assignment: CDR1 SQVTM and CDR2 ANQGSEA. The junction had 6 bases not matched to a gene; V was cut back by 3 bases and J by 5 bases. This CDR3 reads CSVDPVGGETQYF. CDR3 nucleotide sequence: TGCAGCGTTGACCCGGTGGGGGGGGAGACCCAGTACTTC.

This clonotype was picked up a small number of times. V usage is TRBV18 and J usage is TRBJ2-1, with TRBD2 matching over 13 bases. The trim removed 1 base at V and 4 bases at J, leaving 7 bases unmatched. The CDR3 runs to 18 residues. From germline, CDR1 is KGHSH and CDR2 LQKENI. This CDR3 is CASSPRTSGSWEYNEQFF. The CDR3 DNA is TGTGCCAGCTCACCACGGACTAGCGGGAGTTGGGAATACAATGAGCAGTTCTTC.

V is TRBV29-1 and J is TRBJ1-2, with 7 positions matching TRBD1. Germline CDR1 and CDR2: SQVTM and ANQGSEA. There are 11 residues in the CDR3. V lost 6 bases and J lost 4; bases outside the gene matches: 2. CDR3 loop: CSVRQGYGYTF. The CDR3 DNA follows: TGCAGCGTCCGACAGGGCTATGGCTACACCTTC.

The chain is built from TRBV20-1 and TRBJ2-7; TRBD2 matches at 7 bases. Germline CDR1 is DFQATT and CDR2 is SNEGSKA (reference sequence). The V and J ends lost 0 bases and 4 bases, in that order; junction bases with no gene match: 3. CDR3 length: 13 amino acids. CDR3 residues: CSARDRGRYEQYF. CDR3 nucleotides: TGCAGTGCTAGAGATCGCGGGAGATACGAGCAGTACTTC.

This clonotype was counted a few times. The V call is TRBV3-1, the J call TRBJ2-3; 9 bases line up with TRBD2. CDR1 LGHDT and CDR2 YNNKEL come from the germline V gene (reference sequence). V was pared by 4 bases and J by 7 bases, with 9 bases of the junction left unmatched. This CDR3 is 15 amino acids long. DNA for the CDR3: TGTGCCAGCAGCCGATTTACTAGCGGGCAAAATACGCAGTATTTT. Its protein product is CASSRFTSGQNTQYF.

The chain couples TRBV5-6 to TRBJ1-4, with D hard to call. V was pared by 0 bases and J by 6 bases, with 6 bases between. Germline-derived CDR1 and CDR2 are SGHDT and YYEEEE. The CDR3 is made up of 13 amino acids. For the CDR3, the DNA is TGTGCCAGCAGCTTGGTGACGGATGAAAAACTGTTTTTT. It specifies CASSLVTDEKLFF.

CDR3 sequence reads: CASSRAGGFSYEQYF. The CDR3 region has the DNA TGTGCCAGCAGCCGGGCCGGGGGATTCTCCTACGAGCAGTACTTC. V usage is TRBV5-4 and J usage is TRBJ2-7; possibly TRBD2 for D (6 bases). The CDR3 loop spans 15 amino acids. The germline V and J ends were trimmed by 4 bases and 0 bases, with 14 bases remaining between them. Germline V CDR1 and CDR2: SGHNT, YYREEE (reference sequence).

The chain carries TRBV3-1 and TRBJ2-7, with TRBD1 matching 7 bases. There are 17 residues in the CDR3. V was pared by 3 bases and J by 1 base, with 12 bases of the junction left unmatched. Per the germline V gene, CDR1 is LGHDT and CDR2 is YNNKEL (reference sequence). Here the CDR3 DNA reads TGTGCCAGCAGCCATCCCCGACCAACAGGGGCGTCCTACGAGCAGTACTTC. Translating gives CASSHPRPTGASYEQYF.

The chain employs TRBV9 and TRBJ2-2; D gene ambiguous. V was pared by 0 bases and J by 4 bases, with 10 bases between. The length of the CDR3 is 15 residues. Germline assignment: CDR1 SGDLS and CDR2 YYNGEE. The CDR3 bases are TGTGCCAGCAGCGTAGCGGTCCTCAGCACCGGGGAGCTGTTTTTT. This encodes CASSVAVLSTGELFF.

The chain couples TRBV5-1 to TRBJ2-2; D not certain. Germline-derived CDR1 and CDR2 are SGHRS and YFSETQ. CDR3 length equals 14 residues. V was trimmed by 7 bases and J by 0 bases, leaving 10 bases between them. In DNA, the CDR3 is TGCGCCAGCTCCGCGAACCCGAACACCGGGGAGCTGTTTTTT. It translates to CASSANPNTGELFF.

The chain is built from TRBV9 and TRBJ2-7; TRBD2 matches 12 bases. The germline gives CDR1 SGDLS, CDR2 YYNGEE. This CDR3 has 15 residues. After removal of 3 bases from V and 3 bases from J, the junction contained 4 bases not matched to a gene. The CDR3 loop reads CASSEGTSGFYEQYF. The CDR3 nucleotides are TGTGCCAGCAGCGAAGGGACTAGCGGGTTCTACGAGCAGTACTTC. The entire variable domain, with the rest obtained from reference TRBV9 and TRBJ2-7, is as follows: DSGVTQTPKHLITATGQRVTLRCSPRSGDLSVYWYQQSLDQGLQFLIQYYNGEERAKGNILERFSAQQFPDLHSELNLSSLELGDSALYFCASSEGTSGFYEQYFGPGTRLTVT.

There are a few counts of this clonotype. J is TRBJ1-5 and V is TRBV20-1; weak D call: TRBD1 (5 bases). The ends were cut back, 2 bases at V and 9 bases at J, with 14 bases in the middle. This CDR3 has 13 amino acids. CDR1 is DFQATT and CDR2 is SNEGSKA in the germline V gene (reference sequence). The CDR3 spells CSARSGGWLPQHF. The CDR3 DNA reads TGCAGTGCTAGATCCGGGGGTTGGCTGCCCCAGCATTTT.

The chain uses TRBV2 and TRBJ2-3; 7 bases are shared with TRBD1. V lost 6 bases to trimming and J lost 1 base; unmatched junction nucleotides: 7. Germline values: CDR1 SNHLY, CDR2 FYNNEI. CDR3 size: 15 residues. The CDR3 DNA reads TGTGCCAGCAGCCTGACAGGGATGGGCACAGATACGCAGTATTTT. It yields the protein CASSLTGMGTDTQYF.

In DNA, the CDR3 is TGTGCCAGCGCGACCTGGCGGGGGCTAGGCGGGGAGCTGTTTTTT. Its protein is CASATWRGLGGELFF. The chain has TRBV19 and TRBJ2-2, with a tentative D call TRBD2 (7 bases). CDR3 length: 15 residues. V was shortened by 9 bases and J by 7 bases, with 21 bases between the two germline ends. Per the germline V gene, CDR1 is LNHDA and CDR2 is SQIVND (reference sequence). Full variable domain (missing parts from reference TRBV19 and TRBJ2-2): DGGITQSPKYLFRKEGQNVTLSCEQNLNHDAMYWYRQDPGQGLRLIYYSQIVNDFQKGDIAEGYSVSREKKESFPLTVTSAQKNPTAFYLCASATWRGLGGELFFGEGSRLTVL.

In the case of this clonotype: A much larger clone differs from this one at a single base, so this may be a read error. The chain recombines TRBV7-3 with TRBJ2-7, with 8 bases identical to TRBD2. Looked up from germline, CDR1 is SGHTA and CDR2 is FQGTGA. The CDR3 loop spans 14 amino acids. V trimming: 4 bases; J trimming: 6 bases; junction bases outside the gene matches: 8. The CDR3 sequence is CASSWTSWTGEQYF. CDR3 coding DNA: TGTGCCAGCAGCTGGACTAGCTGGACTGGCGAGCAGTACTTC.

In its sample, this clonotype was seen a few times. CDR3 protein: CSVEGGWDNEQFF. The CDR3, as DNA: TGCAGCGTTGAAGGGGGCTGGGACAATGAGCAGTTCTTC. This chain uses TRBV29-1 with TRBJ2-1, with D perhaps matching TRBD1 (5 bases). The CDR3 loop spans 13 amino acids. CDR1 is SQVTM, CDR2 ANQGSEA, per germline. V lost 1 base and J 5 bases, leaving 9 bases between the germline ends.

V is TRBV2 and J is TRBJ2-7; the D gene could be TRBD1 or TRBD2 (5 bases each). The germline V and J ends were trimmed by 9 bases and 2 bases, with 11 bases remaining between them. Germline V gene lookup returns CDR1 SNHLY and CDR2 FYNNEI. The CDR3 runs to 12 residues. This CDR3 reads CARGDGPYEQYF. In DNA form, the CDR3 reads TGTGCCAGGGGGGACGGACCCTACGAGCAGTACTTC.

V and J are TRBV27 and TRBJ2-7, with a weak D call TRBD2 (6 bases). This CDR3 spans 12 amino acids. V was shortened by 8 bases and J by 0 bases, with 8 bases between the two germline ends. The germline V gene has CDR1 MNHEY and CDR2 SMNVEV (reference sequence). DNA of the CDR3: TGTGCCAGCGGCGGGGCCTCCTACGAGCAGTACTTC. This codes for CASGGASYEQYF.

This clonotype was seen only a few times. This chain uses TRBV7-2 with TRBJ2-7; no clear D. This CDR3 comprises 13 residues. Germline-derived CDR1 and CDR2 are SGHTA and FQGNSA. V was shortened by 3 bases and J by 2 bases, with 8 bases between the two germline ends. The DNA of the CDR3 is TGTGCCAGCAGCTTGGACGACACCTACGAGCAGTACTTC. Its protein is CASSLDDTYEQYF.